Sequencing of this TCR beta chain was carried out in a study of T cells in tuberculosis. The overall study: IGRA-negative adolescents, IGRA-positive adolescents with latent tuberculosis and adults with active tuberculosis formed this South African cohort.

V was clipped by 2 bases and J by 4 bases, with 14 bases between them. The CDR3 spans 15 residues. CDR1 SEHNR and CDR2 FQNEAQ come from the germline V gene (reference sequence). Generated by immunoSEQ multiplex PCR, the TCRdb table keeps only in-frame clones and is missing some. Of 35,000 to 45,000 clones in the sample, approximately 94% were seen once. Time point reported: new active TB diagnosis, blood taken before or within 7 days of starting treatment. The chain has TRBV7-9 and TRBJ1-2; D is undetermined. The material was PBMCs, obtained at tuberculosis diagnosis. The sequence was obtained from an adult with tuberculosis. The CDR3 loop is CASSLRHPGSYGYTF. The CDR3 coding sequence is TGTGCCAGCAGCTTAAGGCACCCGGGGAGCTATGGCTACACCTTC.